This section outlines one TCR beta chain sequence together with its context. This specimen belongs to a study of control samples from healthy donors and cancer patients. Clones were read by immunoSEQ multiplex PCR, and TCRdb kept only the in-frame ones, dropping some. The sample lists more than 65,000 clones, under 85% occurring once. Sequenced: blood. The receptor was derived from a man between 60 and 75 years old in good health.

The CDR3: CASSEGGESNEQFF. CDR3 DNA sequence: TGTGCCAGCAGTGAGGGAGGGGAGTCGAATGAGCAGTTCTTC. The gene calls are TRBV6-4 and TRBJ2-1; 7 bases fit TRBD2. Germline V gene sequence: CDR1 MRHNA, CDR2 SNTAGT. The CDR3 has 14 residues. The V gene end was trimmed by 3 bases and the J gene end by 7 bases; junction bases not matched to a gene: 6.